Listed below are T cell receptor beta chains from one sample, sequenced in a study of cytomegalovirus exposure and HLA in healthy donors. Sequencing was performed with immunoSEQ multiplex PCR; in TCRdb, only in-frame clones are kept and a portion is missing. The sample yields 150,000 to 200,000 clones, about three quarters seen once. Material: PBMCs. The origin of the receptors is a woman aged 40-49 years in good health and CMV-seropositive. CDR3s include the opening cysteine and the closing phenylalanine or tryptophan. D genes are given only for firm matches. The size of a clone is reported for some rows only, either as once, few or many, or as a class for expanded clones.

abundance	v_gene	d_gene	j_gene	CDR3aa	CDR3nt
-	TRBV30	-	TRBJ2-5	CAWSVLGVGAEETQYF	TGTGCCTGGAGTGTACTTGGAGTGGGAGCGGAAGAGACCCAGTACTTC
-	TRBV5-4	TRBD1	TRBJ2-4	CASSFSGTGNIQYF	TGTGCCAGCAGCTTTTCCGGGACAGGGAACATTCAGTACTTC
-	TRBV7-2	TRBD2	TRBJ2-5	CASSLTGGPETQYF	TGTGCCAGCAGCTTAACGGGGGGGCCAGAGACCCAGTACTTC
-	TRBV30	-	TRBJ1-2	CAWSVRHGYTF	TGTGCCTGGAGTGTCCGTCATGGCTACACCTTC
-	TRBV5-1	TRBD1	TRBJ2-7	CASSPRRGTGLTYEQYF	TGCGCCAGCAGCCCACGGAGAGGGACAGGATTGACCTACGAGCAGTACTTC
-	TRBV6-5	-	TRBJ1-1	CASSPDGERTCF	TGTGCCAGCAGTCCAGACGGGGAGCGCACTTGCTTT
-	TRBV9	TRBD1	TRBJ2-7	CASSAAPGQGGWYEQYF	TGTGCCAGCAGCGCAGCCCCGGGACAGGGAGGTTGGTACGAGCAGTACTTC
-	TRBV19	-	TRBJ1-5	CASSVYRDQPQHF	TGTGCCAGTAGTGTGTACAGGGATCAGCCCCAGCATTTT
-	TRBV7-8	-	TRBJ2-7	CASRPSDRRHEQYF	TGTGCCAGCAGACCTTCAGACAGGAGACACGAGCAGTACTTC
-	TRBV19	TRBD1	TRBJ2-3	CASGGQGAYTQYF	TGTGCCAGTGGGGGACAGGGGGCCTATACGCAGTATTTT
-	TRBV6-6	-	TRBJ1-1	CASSYSGETEAFF	TGTGCCAGCAGTTACTCCGGGGAGACTGAAGCTTTCTTT
once	TRBV29-1	-	TRBJ1-2	CSGYFKGEPLGYTF	TGCAGCGGCTATTTTAAGGGGGAACCCCTGGGCTACACCTTC
-	TRBV7-9	-	TRBJ2-1	CASSLFSDNEQFF	TGTGCCAGCAGCTTATTCAGTGACAATGAGCAGTTCTTC
few	TRBV14	-	TRBJ2-3	CASRPGASTDTQYF	TGTGCCAGCAGACCGGGAGCGAGCACAGATACGCAGTATTTT
-	TRBV27	-	TRBJ2-6	CASSSRTGGSGANGLTF	TGTGCCAGCAGTTCCCGGACGGGGGGCTCTGGGGCCAACGGCCTGACTTTC
-	TRBV29-1	TRBD1	TRBJ1-2	CSVEGSLTGGWNYGYTF	TGCAGCGTTGAAGGTTCGTTGACAGGGGGTTGGAACTATGGCTACACCTTC
-	TRBV4-2	-	TRBJ1-1	CASWEEGWTENTEAFF	TGTGCCAGCTGGGAAGAGGGGTGGACAGAGAACACTGAAGCTTTCTTT
-	TRBV19	-	TRBJ1-5	CASSAGYSNQPQHF	TGTGCCAGTAGCGCAGGTTACAGCAATCAGCCCCAGCATTTT
-	TRBV5-3	-	TRBJ2-7	CARSYQGKGLWEQYF	TGTGCCAGAAGCTATCAGGGGAAGGGGCTCTGGGAGCAGTACTTC
few	TRBV5-1	-	TRBJ1-2	CASSLAQGLGGYTF	TGCGCCAGCAGCTTGGCACAGGGTTTGGGCGGCTACACCTTC
-	TRBV9	TRBD1	TRBJ1-2	CASSGTGNYGYTF	TGTGCCAGCAGCGGGACAGGGAACTATGGCTACACCTTC
medium-sized	TRBV19	TRBD1	TRBJ1-1	CASRKGALSEAFF	TGTGCCAGTAGGAAGGGGGCTCTAAGTGAAGCTTTCTTT
-	TRBV5-1	TRBD1	TRBJ1-6	CASSQQGAGNSPLHF	TGCGCCAGCAGCCAACAGGGGGCCGGAAATTCACCCCTCCACTTT
-	TRBV2	-	TRBJ1-3	CASSGASGNTIYF	TGTGCCAGCAGTGGCGCGTCTGGAAACACCATATATTTT
-	TRBV11-3	TRBD2	TRBJ2-3	CASSLRPTGAGDTDTQYF	TGTGCCAGCAGCCTCAGACCGACCGGGGCGGGGGACACAGATACGCAGTATTTT
-	TRBV9	TRBD1	TRBJ2-5	CASSLRDRELETQYF	TGTGCCAGCAGCCTCCGGGACAGGGAATTAGAGACCCAGTACTTC
few	TRBV30	TRBD2	TRBJ2-7	CAWSFGTTATYEQYF	TGTGCCTGGAGTTTTGGGACTACCGCCACCTACGAGCAGTACTTC
-	TRBV5-6	TRBD1	TRBJ1-2	CASSQTGFYGYTF	TGTGCCAGCAGCCAGACAGGGTTTTATGGCTACACCTTC
-	TRBV4-1	TRBD1	TRBJ1-1	CASSQDLQGASEAFF	TGCGCCAGCAGCCAAGACCTACAGGGGGCAAGTGAAGCTTTCTTT
-	TRBV7-9	-	TRBJ1-2	CSSSSYRAGYTF	TGTTCCAGCAGCTCGTACAGGGCTGGCTACACCTTC
-	TRBV10-3	-	TRBJ1-2	CAISEDSLRYGYTF	TGTGCCATCAGTGAGGACAGCCTTAGGTATGGCTACACCTTC
once	TRBV11-3	TRBD1	TRBJ2-1	CASSLRQGAHNEQFF	TGTGCCAGCAGCTTAAGACAGGGGGCGCATAATGAGCAGTTCTTC
-	TRBV5-1	TRBD2	TRBJ2-2	CASSLGLAGMNTGELFF	TGCGCCAGCAGCTTGGGACTAGCGGGGATGAACACCGGGGAGCTGTTTTTT
-	TRBV29-1	TRBD1	TRBJ1-1	CSARQGASNTEAFF	TGCAGCGCCCGCCAGGGGGCCTCGAACACTGAAGCTTTCTTT
-	TRBV11-2	TRBD2	TRBJ2-1	CASSTPTGGPFIEQFF	TGTGCCAGCAGCACTCCAACGGGGGGGCCTTTCATTGAGCAGTTCTTC
-	TRBV5-6	TRBD1	TRBJ1-1	CASSPGTGTVNTEAFF	TGTGCCAGCAGCCCGGGGACAGGAACTGTGAACACTGAAGCTTTCTTT
-	TRBV7-9	-	TRBJ2-3	CASSLDTGSNQPQYF	TGTGCCAGCAGCTTAGATACGGGTAGCAATCAGCCCCAGTATTTT
few	TRBV5-1	-	TRBJ1-1	CASSLEGRGPRTEAFF	TGCGCCAGCAGCTTGGAGGGTCGGGGTCCGAGAACTGAAGCTTTCTTT
-	TRBV27	-	TRBJ2-5	CASSLSRGSPAQETQYF	TGTGCCAGCAGTTTATCGAGGGGGTCTCCTGCCCAAGAGACCCAGTACTTC
-	TRBV9	TRBD2	TRBJ2-5	CASSATPGPGRETQYF	TGTGCCAGCAGCGCCACCCCCGGGCCCGGGAGGGAGACCCAGTACTTC
few	TRBV9	-	TRBJ1-6	CASSARVESYNSPLHF	TGTGCCAGCAGCGCCCGGGTGGAGTCCTATAATTCACCCCTCCACTTT
-	TRBV2	TRBD2	TRBJ2-3	CASTSSGGAWASDTQYF	TGTGCCAGCACTTCTAGCGGGGGGGCCTGGGCCAGCGATACGCAGTATTTT
-	TRBV6-1	-	TRBJ2-1	CAVEQEYNEQFF	TGTGCCGTAGAACAGGAGTACAATGAGCAGTTCTTC
-	TRBV5-4	TRBD2	TRBJ2-1	CASSLGGLAGEQFF	TGTGCCAGCAGCTTGGGGGGACTAGCGGGGGAGCAGTTCTTC
-	TRBV15	-	TRBJ2-5	CATSIKETQYF	TGTGCCACCAGCATCAAAGAGACCCAGTACTTC
-	TRBV30	TRBD1	TRBJ2-6	CAWAGGQGGPGANGLTF	TGTGCCTGGGCCGGGGGACAGGGGGGCCCTGGGGCCAACGGCCTGACTTTC
-	TRBV29-1	TRBD2	TRBJ2-5	CSVVSGVVLAGRGTQYF	TGCAGCGTTGTTTCGGGGGTAGTCTTAGCGGGAAGGGGGACCCAGTACTTC